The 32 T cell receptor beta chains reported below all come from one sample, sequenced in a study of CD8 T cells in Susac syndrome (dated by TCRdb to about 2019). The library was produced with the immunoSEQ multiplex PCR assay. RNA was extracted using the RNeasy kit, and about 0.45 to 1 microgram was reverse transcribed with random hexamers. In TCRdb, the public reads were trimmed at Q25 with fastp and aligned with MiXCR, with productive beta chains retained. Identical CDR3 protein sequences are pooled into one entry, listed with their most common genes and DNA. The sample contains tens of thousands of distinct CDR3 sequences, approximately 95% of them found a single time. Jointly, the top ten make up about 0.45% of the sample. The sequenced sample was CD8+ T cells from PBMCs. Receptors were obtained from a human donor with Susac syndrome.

CDR3 sequence (DNA): TGCGCCAGCATTCCCGGGACAGGGTCGGGCGAGCAGTACTTC. Translation gives CASIPGTGSGEQYF. The chain carries TRBV5-1 and TRBJ2-7, with 9 positions matching TRBD1. The CDR3 contains 14 residues. Trimming took 6 bases from V and 6 from J; bases not matched to a gene: 10. The V gene's germline CDR1 is SGHRS and CDR2 YFSETQ.

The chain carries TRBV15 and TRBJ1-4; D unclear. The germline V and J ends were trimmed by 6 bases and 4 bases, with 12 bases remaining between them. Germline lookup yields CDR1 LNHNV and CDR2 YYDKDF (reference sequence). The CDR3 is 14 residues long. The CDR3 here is CATSIRQDNEKLFF. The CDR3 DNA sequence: TGTGCCACCAGTATTCGGCAGGATAATGAAAAACTGTTTTTT. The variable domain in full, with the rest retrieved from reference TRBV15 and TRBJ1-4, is DAMVIQNPRYQVTQFGKPVTLSCSQTLNHNVMYWYQQKSSQAPKLLFHYYDKDFNNEADTPDNFQSRRPNTSFCFLDIRSPGLGDTAMYLCATSIRQDNEKLFFGSGTQLSVL.

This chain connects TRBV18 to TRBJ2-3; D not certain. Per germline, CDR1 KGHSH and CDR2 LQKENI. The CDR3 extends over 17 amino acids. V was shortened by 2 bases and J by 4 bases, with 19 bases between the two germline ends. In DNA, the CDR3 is TGTGCCAGCTCACCATCCTCCGGGCGAGTTAGGGCAGATACGCAGTATTTT. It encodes CASSPSSGRVRADTQYF.

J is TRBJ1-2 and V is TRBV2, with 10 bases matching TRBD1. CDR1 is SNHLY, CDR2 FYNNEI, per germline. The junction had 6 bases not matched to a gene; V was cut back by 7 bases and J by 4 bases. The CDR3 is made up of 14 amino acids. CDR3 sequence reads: CASMPGQGIYGYTF. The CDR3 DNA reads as TGTGCCAGCATGCCGGGACAGGGGATCTATGGCTACACCTTC.

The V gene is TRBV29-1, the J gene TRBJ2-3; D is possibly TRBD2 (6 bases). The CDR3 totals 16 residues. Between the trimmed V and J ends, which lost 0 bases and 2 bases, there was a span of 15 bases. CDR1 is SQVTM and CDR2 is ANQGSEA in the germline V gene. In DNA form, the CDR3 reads TGCAGCGTTGAAGAAGGCTACGGGGGATTCACAGATACGCAGTATTTT. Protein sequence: CSVEEGYGGFTDTQYF.

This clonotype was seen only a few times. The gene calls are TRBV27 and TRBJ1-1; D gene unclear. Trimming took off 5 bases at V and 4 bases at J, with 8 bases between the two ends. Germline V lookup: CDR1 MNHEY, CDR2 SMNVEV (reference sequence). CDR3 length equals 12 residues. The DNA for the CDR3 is TGTGCCAGCAGTCCGCTGGGCACTGAAGCTTTCTTT. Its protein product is CASSPLGTEAFF.

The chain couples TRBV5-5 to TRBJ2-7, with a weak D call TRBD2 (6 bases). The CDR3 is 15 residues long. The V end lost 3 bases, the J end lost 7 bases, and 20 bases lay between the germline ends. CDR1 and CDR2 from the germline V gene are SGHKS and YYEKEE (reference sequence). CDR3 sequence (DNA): TGTGCCAGCAGCTCCTATCCATCGGGAGCGGAAGAGCAGTACTTC. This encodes CASSSYPSGAEEQYF.

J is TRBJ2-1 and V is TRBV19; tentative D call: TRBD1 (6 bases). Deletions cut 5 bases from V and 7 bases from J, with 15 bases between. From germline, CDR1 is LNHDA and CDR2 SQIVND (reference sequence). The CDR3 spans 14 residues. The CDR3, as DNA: TGTGCCAGTAGTGTTCAGGACAGCCGAAATGAGCAGTTCTTC. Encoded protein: CASSVQDSRNEQFF.

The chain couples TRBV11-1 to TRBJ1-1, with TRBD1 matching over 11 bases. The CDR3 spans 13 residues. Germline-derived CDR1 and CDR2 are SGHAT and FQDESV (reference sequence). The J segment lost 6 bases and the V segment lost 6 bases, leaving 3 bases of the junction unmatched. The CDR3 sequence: CASRAGQGAEAFF. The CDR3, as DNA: TGTGCCAGCAGGGCGGGACAGGGGGCTGAAGCTTTCTTT.

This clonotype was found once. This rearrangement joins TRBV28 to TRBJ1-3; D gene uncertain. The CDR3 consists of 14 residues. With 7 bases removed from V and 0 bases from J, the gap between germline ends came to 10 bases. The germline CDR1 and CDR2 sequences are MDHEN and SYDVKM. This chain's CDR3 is CASNGPPSGNTIYF. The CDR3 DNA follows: TGTGCCAGCAACGGTCCACCCTCTGGAAACACCATATATTTT. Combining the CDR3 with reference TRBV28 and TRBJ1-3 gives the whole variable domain DVKVTQSSRYLVKRTGEKVFLECVQDMDHENMFWYRQDPGLGLRLIYFSYDVKMKEKGDIPEGYSVSREKKERFSLILESASTNQTSMYLCASNGPPSGNTIYFGEGSWLTVV.

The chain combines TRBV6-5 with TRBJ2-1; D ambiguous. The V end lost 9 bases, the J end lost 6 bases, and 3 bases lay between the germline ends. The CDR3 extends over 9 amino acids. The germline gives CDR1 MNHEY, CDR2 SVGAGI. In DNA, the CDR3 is TGTGCCAGGGCCAATGAGCAGTTCTTC. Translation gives CARANEQFF.

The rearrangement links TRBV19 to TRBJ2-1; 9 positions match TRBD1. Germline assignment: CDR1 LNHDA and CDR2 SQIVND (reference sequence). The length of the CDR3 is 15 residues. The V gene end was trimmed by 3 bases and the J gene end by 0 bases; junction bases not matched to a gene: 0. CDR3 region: CASSMTGGSYNEQFF. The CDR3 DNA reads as TGTGCCAGTAGTATGACAGGGGGCTCCTACAATGAGCAGTTCTTC.

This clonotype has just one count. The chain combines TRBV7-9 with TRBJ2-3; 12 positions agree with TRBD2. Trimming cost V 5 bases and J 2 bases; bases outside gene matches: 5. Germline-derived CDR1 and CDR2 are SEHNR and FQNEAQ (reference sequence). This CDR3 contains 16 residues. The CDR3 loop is CASSPGLAGPTDTQYF. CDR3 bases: TGTGCCAGCAGCCCGGGACTAGCGGGCCCCACAGATACGCAGTATTTT.

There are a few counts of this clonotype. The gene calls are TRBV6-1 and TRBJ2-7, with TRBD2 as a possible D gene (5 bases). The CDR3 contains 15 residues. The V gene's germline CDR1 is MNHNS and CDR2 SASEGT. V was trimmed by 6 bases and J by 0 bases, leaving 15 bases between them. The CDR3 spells CASREEDSSSYEQYF. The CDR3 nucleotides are TGTGCCAGCAGGGAGGAGGACTCAAGCTCCTACGAGCAGTACTTC.

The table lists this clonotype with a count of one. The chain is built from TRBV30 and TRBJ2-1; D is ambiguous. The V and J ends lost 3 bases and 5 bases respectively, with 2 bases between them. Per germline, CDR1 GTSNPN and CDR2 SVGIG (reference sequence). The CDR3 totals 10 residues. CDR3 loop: CAWRDNEQFF. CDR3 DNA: TGTGCCTGGAGGGACAATGAGCAGTTCTTC.

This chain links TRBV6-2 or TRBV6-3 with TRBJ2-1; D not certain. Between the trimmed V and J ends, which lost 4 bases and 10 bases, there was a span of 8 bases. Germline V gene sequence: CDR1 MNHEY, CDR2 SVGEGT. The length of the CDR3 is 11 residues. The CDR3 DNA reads TGTGCCAGCAGTTTCGGGCCAGAGCAGTTCTTC. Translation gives CASSFGPEQFF.

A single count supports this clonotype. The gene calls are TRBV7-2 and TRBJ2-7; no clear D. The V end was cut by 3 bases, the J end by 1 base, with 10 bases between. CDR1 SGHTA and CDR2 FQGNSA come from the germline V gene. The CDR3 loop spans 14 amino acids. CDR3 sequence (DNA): TGTGCCAGCAGCTTTCAAGCAGCTTCCTACGAGCAGTACTTC. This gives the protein CASSFQAASYEQYF.

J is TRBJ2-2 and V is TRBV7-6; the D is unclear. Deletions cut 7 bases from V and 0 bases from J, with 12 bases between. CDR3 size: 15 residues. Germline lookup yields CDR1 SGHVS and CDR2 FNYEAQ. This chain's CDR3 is CASTPFLSNTGELFF. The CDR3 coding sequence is TGTGCCAGCACCCCATTCCTCTCGAACACCGGGGAGCTGTTTTTT.

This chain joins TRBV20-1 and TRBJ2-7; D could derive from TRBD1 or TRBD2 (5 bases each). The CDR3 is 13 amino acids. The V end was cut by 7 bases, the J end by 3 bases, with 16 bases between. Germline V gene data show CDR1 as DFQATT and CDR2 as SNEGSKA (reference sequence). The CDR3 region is CSGDPGTDYEQYF. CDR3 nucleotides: TGCAGTGGGGACCCGGGGACCGACTACGAGCAGTACTTC.

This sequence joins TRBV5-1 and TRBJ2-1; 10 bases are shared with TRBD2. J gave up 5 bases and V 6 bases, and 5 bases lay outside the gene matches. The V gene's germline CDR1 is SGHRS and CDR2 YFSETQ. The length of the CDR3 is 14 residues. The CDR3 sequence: CASTGLAVDNEQFF. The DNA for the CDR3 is TGCGCCAGCACAGGACTAGCGGTCGACAATGAGCAGTTCTTC.

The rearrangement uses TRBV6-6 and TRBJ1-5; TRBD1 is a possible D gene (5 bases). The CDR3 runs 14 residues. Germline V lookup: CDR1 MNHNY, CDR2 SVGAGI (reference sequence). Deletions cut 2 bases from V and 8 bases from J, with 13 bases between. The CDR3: CASSYGAGSEPQHF. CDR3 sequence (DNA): TGTGCCAGCAGTTACGGGGCAGGGTCTGAGCCCCAGCATTTT.

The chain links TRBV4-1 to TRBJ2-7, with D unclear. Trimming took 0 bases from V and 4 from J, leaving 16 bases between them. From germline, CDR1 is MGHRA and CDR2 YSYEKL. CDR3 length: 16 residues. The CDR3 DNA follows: TGCGCCAGCAGCCAAGAAGGGTCCTCTACCTTTTACGAGCAGTACTTC. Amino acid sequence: CASSQEGSSTFYEQYF.

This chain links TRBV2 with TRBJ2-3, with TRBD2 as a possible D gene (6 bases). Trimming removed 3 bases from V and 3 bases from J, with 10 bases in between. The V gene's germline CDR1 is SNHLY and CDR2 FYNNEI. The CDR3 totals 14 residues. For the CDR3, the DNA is TGTGCCAGCAGTGACTCGGGGGTTACAGATACGCAGTATTTT. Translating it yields CASSDSGVTDTQYF.

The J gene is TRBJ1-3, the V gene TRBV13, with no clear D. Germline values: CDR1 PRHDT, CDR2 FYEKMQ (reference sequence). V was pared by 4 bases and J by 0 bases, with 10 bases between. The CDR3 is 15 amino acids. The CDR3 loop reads CASSSTVPSGNTIYF. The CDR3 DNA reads TGTGCCAGCAGCTCCACAGTGCCCTCTGGAAACACCATATATTTT.

CDR3 protein: CASPGAGEKREQFF. The CDR3 DNA reads TGTGCCAGCCCTGGGGCAGGGGAGAAGCGAGAGCAGTTCTTC. This chain uses TRBV7-9 with TRBJ2-1; maybe TRBD1 (6 bases). Trimming removed 8 bases from V and 10 bases from J, with 21 bases in between. CDR1 is SEHNR, CDR2 FQNEAQ, per germline (reference sequence). This CDR3 has 14 residues.

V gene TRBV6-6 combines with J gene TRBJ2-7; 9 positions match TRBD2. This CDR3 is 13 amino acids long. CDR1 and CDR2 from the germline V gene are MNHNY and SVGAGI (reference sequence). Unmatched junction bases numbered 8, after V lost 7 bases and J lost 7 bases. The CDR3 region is CASKPGLAREQYF. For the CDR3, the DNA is TGTGCCAGCAAGCCGGGACTAGCTAGGGAGCAGTACTTC.

For the CDR3, the DNA is TGCAGCGTCGGCCCTTGGGGGACAGGGGGTAACACTGAAGCTTTCTTT. It yields the protein CSVGPWGTGGNTEAFF. The V and J genes are TRBV29-1 and TRBJ1-1, with 11 bases fitting TRBD1. V was clipped by 6 bases and J by 2 bases; unmatched bases: 11. The CDR3 spans 16 residues. The germline CDR1 and CDR2 sequences are SQVTM and ANQGSEA.

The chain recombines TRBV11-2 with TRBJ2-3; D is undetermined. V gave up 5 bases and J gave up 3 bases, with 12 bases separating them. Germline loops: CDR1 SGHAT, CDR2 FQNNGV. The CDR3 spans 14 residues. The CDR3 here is CASSPFDSTDTQYF. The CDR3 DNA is TGTGCCAGCAGCCCATTCGACTCGACAGATACGCAGTATTTT.

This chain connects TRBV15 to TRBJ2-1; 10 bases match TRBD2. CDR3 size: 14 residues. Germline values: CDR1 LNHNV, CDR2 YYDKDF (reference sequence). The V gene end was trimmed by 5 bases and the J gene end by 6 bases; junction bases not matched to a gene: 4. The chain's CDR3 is CATSPRLAGNEQFF. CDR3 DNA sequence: TGTGCCACCAGCCCTAGACTAGCGGGCAATGAGCAGTTCTTC. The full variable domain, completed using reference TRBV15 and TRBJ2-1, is DAMVIQNPRYQVTQFGKPVTLSCSQTLNHNVMYWYQQKSSQAPKLLFHYYDKDFNNEADTPDNFQSRRPNTSFCFLDIRSPGLGDTAMYLCATSPRLAGNEQFFGPGTRLTVL.

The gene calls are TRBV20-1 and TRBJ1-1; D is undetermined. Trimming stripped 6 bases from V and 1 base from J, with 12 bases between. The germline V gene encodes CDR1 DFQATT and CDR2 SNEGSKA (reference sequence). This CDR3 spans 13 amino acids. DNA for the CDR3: TGCAGTGCGCTGGGCCTTTCGAACACTGAAGCTTTCTTT. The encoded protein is CSALGLSNTEAFF.

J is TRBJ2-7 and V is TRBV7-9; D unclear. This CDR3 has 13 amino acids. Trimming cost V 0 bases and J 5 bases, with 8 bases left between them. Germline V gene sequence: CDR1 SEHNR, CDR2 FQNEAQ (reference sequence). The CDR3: CASSLAQSHEQYF. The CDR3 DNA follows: TGTGCCAGCAGCTTAGCACAGTCCCACGAGCAGTACTTC.

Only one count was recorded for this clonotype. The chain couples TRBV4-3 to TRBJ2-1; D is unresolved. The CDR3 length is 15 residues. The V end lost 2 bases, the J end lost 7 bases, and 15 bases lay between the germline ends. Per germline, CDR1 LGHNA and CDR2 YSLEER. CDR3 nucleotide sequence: TGCGCCAGCAGCCAAACCCCTACGGCCAGGAATGAGCAGTTCTTC. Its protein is CASSQTPTARNEQFF.